The sequence of this T cell receptor (beta chain) was determined in a study of CD8+CD57+ T cells in acquired aplastic anemia. In the study overall: The mean DNA yield obtained from sorted CD4+ and CD8+ cells came to approximately 3.2 ug.

There are 16 residues in the CDR3. The germline V gene encodes CDR1 MNHEY and CDR2 SVGAGI. The junction had 5 bases not matched to a gene; V was cut back by 4 bases and J by 0 bases. In this sample, this clonotype turned up many times. Those patients picked for sequencing had displayed CD8+CD57+ cell expansion on flow cytometry. The TCR beta profiling, which covered VDJ combination and CDR3 sequence, was carried out using genomic DNA as the template. TCRdb reanalysed the reads using MiXCR and keeps one entry per CDR3 protein. The data hold roughly 150,000 distinct CDR3 sequences, with 40% to 50% observed a single time.

Material: sorted CD4+, CD8+, or CD8+CD57+ T cells (not recorded which) from PBMCs. This receptor was identified in a human donor with aplastic anemia. The chain carries TRBV6-5 and TRBJ2-1, with 8 nucleotides matching TRBD2. In DNA form, the CDR3 reads TGTGCCAGCAGTTCCCTAGCGGGCAACTCCTACAATGAGCAGTTCTTC. Amino acid sequence: CASSSLAGNSYNEQFF.